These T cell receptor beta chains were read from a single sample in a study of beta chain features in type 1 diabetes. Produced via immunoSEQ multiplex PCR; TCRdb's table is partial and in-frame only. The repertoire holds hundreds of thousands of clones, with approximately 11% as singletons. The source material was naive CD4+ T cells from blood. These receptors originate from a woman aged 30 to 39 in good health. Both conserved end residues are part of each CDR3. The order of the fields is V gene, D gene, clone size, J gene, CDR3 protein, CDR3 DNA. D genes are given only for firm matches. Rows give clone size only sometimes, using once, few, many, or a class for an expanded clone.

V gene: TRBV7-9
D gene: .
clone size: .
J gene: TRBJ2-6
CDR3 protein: CASSLTRGSGANVLTF
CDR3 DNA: TGTGCCAGCAGCTTAACTAGAGGGTCCGGGGCCAACGTCCTGACTTTC

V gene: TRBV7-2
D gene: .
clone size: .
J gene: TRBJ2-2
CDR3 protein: CASSSQEDTGELFF
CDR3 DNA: TGTGCCAGCAGCTCCCAGGAGGACACCGGGGAGCTGTTTTTT

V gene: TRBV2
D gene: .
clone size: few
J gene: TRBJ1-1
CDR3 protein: CASGWAPDTEAFF
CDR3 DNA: TGTGCCAGCGGGTGGGCTCCGGACACTGAAGCTTTCTTT

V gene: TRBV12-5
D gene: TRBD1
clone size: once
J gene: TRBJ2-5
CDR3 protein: CASGFPGTGGEETQYF
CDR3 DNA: TGTGCTAGTGGTTTCCCCGGGACAGGGGGCGAAGAGACCCAGTACTTC

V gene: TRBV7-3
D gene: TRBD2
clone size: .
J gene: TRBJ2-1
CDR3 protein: CASSFSSGGSYNEQFF
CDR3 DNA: TGTGCCAGCAGCTTTTCTAGCGGGGGTTCCTACAATGAGCAGTTCTTC

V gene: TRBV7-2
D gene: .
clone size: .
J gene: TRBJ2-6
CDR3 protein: CASSLGASSGANVLTF
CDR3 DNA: TGTGCCAGCAGCTTAGGGGCCAGCTCTGGGGCCAACGTCCTGACTTTC

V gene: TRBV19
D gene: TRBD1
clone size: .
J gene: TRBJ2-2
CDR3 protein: CASRLTGSSGELFF
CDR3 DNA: TGTGCCAGTCGTCTGACAGGGTCGTCCGGGGAGCTGTTTTTT

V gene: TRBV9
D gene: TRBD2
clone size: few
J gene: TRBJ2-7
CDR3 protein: CASSEFGLAAYEQYF
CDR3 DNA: TGTGCCAGCAGCGAATTCGGACTAGCGGCTTACGAGCAGTACTTC

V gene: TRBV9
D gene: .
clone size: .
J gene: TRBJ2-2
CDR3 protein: CASSVVVTGELFF
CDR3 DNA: TGTGCCAGCAGCGTAGTAGTGACCGGGGAGCTGTTTTTT

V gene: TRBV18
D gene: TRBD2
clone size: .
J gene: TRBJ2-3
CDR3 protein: CASSQGLAPTDTQYF
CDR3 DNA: TGTGCCAGCTCACAGGGACTAGCGCCCACAGATACGCAGTATTTT

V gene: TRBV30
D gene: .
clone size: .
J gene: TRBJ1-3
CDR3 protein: CAWSRQTSSGNTIYF
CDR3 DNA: TGTGCCTGGAGCCGACAGACCAGCTCTGGAAACACCATATATTTT